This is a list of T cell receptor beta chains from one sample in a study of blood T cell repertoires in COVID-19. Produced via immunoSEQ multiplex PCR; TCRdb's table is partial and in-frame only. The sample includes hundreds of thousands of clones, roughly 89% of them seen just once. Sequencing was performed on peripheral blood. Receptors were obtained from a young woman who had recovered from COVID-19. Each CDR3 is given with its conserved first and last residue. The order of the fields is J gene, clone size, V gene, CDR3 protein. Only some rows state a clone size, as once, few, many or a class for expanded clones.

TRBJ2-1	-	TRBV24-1	CATSLILGGETPYNEQFF
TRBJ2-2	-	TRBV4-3	CASSQDQELAGNTGELFF
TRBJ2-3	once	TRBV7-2	CASSSSGRAVDTQYF
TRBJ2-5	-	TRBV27	CASSLYRGGETQYF
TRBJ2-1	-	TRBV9	CASSVGLAGGPYEQFF
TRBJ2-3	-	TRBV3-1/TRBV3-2	CASTVVGRARDTQYF
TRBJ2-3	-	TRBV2	CASSQDRDDDTQYF
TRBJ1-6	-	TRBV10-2	CASSGGGRNSPLHF
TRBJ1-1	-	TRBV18	CASSLGLPTEAFF
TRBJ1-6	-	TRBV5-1	CASSLSLGNSPLHF
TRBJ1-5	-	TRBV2	CASMFHSNQPQHF
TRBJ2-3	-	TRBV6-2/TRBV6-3	CASSYTTSGRAGTQYF
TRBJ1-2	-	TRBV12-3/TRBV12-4	CASTSAQYGYTF
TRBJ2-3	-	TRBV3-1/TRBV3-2	CASSLLAGVGDTQYF
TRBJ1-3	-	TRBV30	CAWGEISGNTIYF
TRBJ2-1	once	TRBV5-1	CASTSGGTMYNEQFF
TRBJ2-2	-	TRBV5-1	CASSLTGPSTGELFF
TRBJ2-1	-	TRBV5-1	CASSGPPGTTDGNEQFF
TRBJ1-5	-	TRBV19	CASWTDSNQPQHF
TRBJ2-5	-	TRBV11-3	CASSLQGYQETQYF
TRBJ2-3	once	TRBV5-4	CASSFDREVYTQYF
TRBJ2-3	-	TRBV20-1	CSASGGTGGSVDTQYF
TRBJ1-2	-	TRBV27	CASSPKSTGYGYTF
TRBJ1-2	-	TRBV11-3	CASSPWEDYGYTF
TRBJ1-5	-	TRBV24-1	CATSDPTGIQPQHF
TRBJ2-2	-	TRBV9	CASSPVSGGLYTGELFF
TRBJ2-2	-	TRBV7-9	CASSLGQGGTGELFF
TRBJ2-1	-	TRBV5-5	CASSGGLAGFDYSEQFF
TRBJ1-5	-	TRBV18	CASSPRGGQGNQPQHF
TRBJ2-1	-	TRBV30	CAWRGRRTSPNEQFF